The T cell receptor beta chain under discussion was sequenced for a study of patients and donors after allogeneic stem cell transplantation. This CDR3 contains 12 residues. The V gene lost 0 bases and the J gene lost 9 bases, with 8 bases spanning the gap. CDR1 and CDR2 from the germline V gene are LGHDT and YNNKEL (reference sequence). MiXCR, applied by TCRdb to the RT-PCR reads, yields one record per CDR3 protein. The sample contains a few hundred thousand distinct CDR3 sequences, around two fifths of which appear only once. The chain uses TRBV3-1 and TRBJ1-2; TRBD1 might be the D (5 bases). The sequence derives from a human donor who was either an allogeneic HSCT recipient or a stem cell or donor lymphocyte infusion donor (not recorded which). It is not recorded whose cells these are; they may come from a transplant donor. Sample: blood, either unsorted or a sorted T cell fraction (not recorded which). CDR3 sequence: CASSQDGASYTF. The DNA for the CDR3 is TGTGCCAGCAGCCAAGATGGGGCCAGCTACACCTTC.